The 18 T cell receptor beta chains below all came from one sample that was sequenced in a study of shared clonotypes between healthy human individuals. TCRdb keeps only in-frame clones here, not all; method: immunoSEQ multiplex PCR. The table shows over 1.4 million clones, with roughly 96% occurring only once. Sequences were obtained from naive CD4+ T cells sorted from blood. Noted subset: CD45RA+ positively selected. The source is a man under 40 in good health.

The sample holds a few counts of this clone. This chain joins TRBV25-1 and TRBJ1-1; TRBD1 is a possible D gene (6 bases). Germline loops: CDR1 MGHDK, CDR2 SYGVNS. The CDR3 sequence is 15 residues long. Deletions cut 3 bases from V and 5 bases from J, with 16 bases between. The CDR3 reads CASSEIQGIQTEAFF. CDR3 coding DNA: TGTGCCAGCAGTGAGATCCAGGGGATTCAGACTGAAGCTTTCTTT.

The V and J genes are TRBV4-3 and TRBJ2-1; D is unclear. The V gene's germline CDR1 is LGHNA and CDR2 YSLEER. The CDR3 runs to 13 residues. The V and J ends lost 4 bases and 9 bases respectively, with 13 bases between them. In DNA form, the CDR3 reads TGCGCCAGCAGCCGAGATAAATTTGGTGAGCAGTTCTTC. Its translation is CASSRDKFGEQFF.

The chain links TRBV21-1 to TRBJ2-3; the D call of TRBD2 is as the table states it, not checked on the DNA. TRBV21-1 is a pseudogene. The CDR3 is made up of 16 amino acids. The CDR3 spells CASSKDPSGNTDTQYF. The CDR3 nucleotides read TGTGCCAGCAGCAAAGATCCTAGCGGAAACACAGATACGCAGTATTTT.

The rearrangement links TRBV19 to TRBJ1-2; D uncertain. Germline loops: CDR1 LNHDA, CDR2 SQIVND (reference sequence). This CDR3 contains 14 residues. Trimming removed 1 base at V and 3 bases at J, with 9 bases between. In DNA, the CDR3 is TGTGCCAGTAGTATAGTTTGGGGTGACTATGGCTACACCTTC. It codes for CASSIVWGDYGYTF.

The V call is TRBV27, the J call TRBJ2-7; TRBD1 agrees at 7 bases. CDR1 is MNHEY, CDR2 SMNVEV, per germline (reference sequence). The CDR3 is 14 residues long. V lost 2 bases to trimming and J lost 5 bases; unmatched junction nucleotides: 6. This CDR3 reads CASSLRHRGHEQYF. CDR3 sequence (DNA): TGTGCCAGCAGTTTAAGGCACAGGGGCCACGAGCAGTACTTC.

V is TRBV2 and J is TRBJ2-3; D remains unclear. This CDR3 is built from 11 residues. V shed 10 bases and J shed 0 bases, with 5 bases lying between them. Germline V CDR1 and CDR2: SNHLY, FYNNEI. The chain's CDR3 is CAKQSTDTQYF. The CDR3 bases are TGTGCCAAACAGAGCACAGATACGCAGTATTTT.

The chain couples TRBV6-6 to TRBJ1-4; D perhaps matches TRBD1 (5 bases). Germline V gives CDR1 MNHNY, CDR2 SVGAGI (reference sequence). V was trimmed by 8 bases and J by 2 bases, leaving 15 bases between them. The CDR3 is 15 amino acids. The CDR3 DNA reads as TGTGCCAGCTCTGGGGGGAGGGCCACTAATGAAAAACTGTTTTTT. Translating it yields CASSGGRATNEKLFF.

This chain connects TRBV12-2 to TRBJ2-3; the D call of TRBD2 is as the table states it, not checked on the DNA. TRBV12-2 corresponds to a pseudogene. The CDR3 totals 20 residues. The CDR3 region is CASRLAEPSLAGGCTDTQYF. CDR3 bases: TGTGCAAGTCGCTTAGCAGAACCAAGCTTAGCGGGAGGATGCACAGATACGCAGTATTTT.

This clone was seen once. The chain has TRBV27 and TRBJ1-1, with 7 bases that match TRBD1. Germline V gene sequence: CDR1 MNHEY, CDR2 SMNVEV (reference sequence). The ends lost 6 bases at V and 3 bases at J; junction bases unmatched: 10. This CDR3 region has 15 residues. The CDR3 protein is CASRRQGRLDTEAFF. The CDR3 DNA follows: TGTGCCAGCAGACGACAGGGCAGGTTGGACACTGAAGCTTTCTTT.

V is TRBV7-9 and J is TRBJ2-3; perhaps TRBD2 as D (5 bases). V lost 1 base to trimming and J lost 2 bases, with 10 bases between them. The CDR3 is 15 residues long. Germline loops: CDR1 SEHNR, CDR2 FQNEAQ (reference sequence). The CDR3 protein is CASSLVRGYTDTQYF. The CDR3 nucleotides are TGTGCCAGCAGCTTAGTACGGGGATACACAGATACGCAGTATTTT.

The J gene is TRBJ2-7, the V gene TRBV11-2; possibly TRBD1 for D (6 bases). The germline V and J ends were trimmed by 4 bases and 11 bases, with 9 bases remaining between them. Germline CDR1 reads SGHAT; CDR2 reads FQNNGV. The CDR3 sequence is 10 residues long. The CDR3 is CASSSGDKYF. Here the CDR3 DNA reads TGTGCCAGCAGCTCCGGGGACAAGTACTTC.

This clone was recorded only once. The rearrangement joins TRBV7-9 to TRBJ1-1; the D gene is possibly TRBD1 (5 bases). Trimming took off 6 bases at V and 1 base at J, with 15 bases between the two ends. The V gene's germline CDR1 is SEHNR and CDR2 FQNEAQ (reference sequence). There are 15 residues in the CDR3. CDR3 in amino acids: CASRSIRGRNTEAFF. For the CDR3, the DNA is TGTGCCAGCAGGTCCATTAGGGGCCGGAACACTGAAGCTTTCTTT.

The rearrangement joins TRBV7-9 to TRBJ1-1; no clear D. Per the germline V gene, CDR1 is SEHNR and CDR2 is FQNEAQ (reference sequence). The CDR3 has 16 amino acids. Trimming stripped 5 bases from V and 2 bases from J, with 18 bases between. The DNA of the CDR3 is TGTGCCAGCAGCCCCCGCATGGGCTCCATAAACACTGAAGCTTTCTTT. Translating it yields CASSPRMGSINTEAFF.

The chain employs TRBV9 and TRBJ1-2; D is perhaps TRBD1 (6 bases). The germline V gene encodes CDR1 SGDLS and CDR2 YYNGEE. Trimming removed 3 bases from V and 5 bases from J, with 17 bases in between. The CDR3 consists of 15 residues. CDR3 DNA sequence: TGTGCCAGCAGCGAGGGGGGCAGGGTTGGGTATGGCTACACCTTC. It is translated as CASSEGGRVGYGYTF.

V and J are TRBV28 and TRBJ1-5; D possibly corresponds to TRBD1 (6 bases). Trimming took off 6 bases at V and 6 bases at J, with 15 bases between the two ends. CDR1 and CDR2 from the germline V gene are MDHEN and SYDVKM. There are 14 residues in the CDR3. The CDR3: CASRRTGSGQPQHF. In DNA form, the CDR3 reads TGTGCCAGCAGACGAACAGGGTCCGGTCAGCCCCAGCATTTT.

This clone was seen only once. The chain links TRBV6-5 to TRBJ2-7, with a weak D call TRBD1 (5 bases). Germline CDR1 reads MNHEY; CDR2 reads SVGAGI. V was clipped by 4 bases and J by 6 bases, with 19 bases between them. This CDR3 is 15 amino acids long. CDR3 sequence (DNA): TGTGCCAGCAGTTCCCCCGTGACAGAGCCCCTCGAGCAGTACTTC. Amino acid sequence: CASSSPVTEPLEQYF.

The genes are TRBV7-9 and TRBJ1-1, with no clear D. Germline V CDR1 and CDR2: SEHNR, FQNEAQ (reference sequence). There are 15 residues in the CDR3. The germline V and J ends were trimmed by 1 base and 0 bases, with 9 bases remaining between them. The CDR3 is CASSLVRAMNTEAFF. CDR3 sequence (DNA): TGTGCCAGCAGCTTAGTACGGGCGATGAACACTGAAGCTTTCTTT.

This chain uses TRBV5-4 with TRBJ1-2; D might be TRBD1 (6 bases). In germline, CDR1 is SGHNT, CDR2 YYREEE (reference sequence). The CDR3 runs 11 residues. V lost 6 bases and J lost 6, with 9 bases in between. DNA of the CDR3: TGTGCCAGCACAGGGGAAGATGGCTACACCTTC. This codes for CASTGEDGYTF.